Sequencing of this T cell receptor beta chain was carried out in a study of blood T cell repertoires in COVID-19. Across the study: PBMCs, B-cell-depleted T cells, or T cells provided the cDNA or gDNA that made up the material.

This CDR3 spans 14 amino acids. V lost 2 bases and J lost 6, with 12 bases in between. Germline V CDR1 and CDR2: MNHEY, SVGEGT. Sequencing was performed with immunoSEQ multiplex PCR; in TCRdb, only in-frame clones are kept and a portion is missing. The repertoire includes 95,000 to 120,000 clones, roughly 80% of them detected once, and under 9.5% sits in the top ten. The sample taken for sequencing was peripheral blood. This chain links TRBV6-2 or TRBV6-3 with TRBJ2-3; perhaps TRBD1 as D (5 bases). The receptor comes from a woman aged 40-49 years with acute or convalescent COVID-19. The CDR3 DNA reads as TGTGCCAGCAGTTACGGGGCAAAATTGGATACGCAGTATTTT. Translation gives CASSYGAKLDTQYF.